This entry is about one T cell receptor (beta chain). The entry originates in a study of blood T cell repertoires in COVID-19. With 0 bases clipped from V and 2 bases from J, the junction kept 2 bases outside the gene matches. Germline CDR1 MNHEY, CDR2 SVGAGI. This CDR3 spans 16 amino acids. Original data processing: By means of reference gene primer amplification, nucleated cell counts were estimated. TCRdb keeps only in-frame clones here, not all; method: immunoSEQ multiplex PCR. Clone size and V and J calls were adopted from that table, with D and trimming inferred from the DNA. The repertoire consists of about 260,000 clones, with approximately 86% occurring once and the leading ten covering 8.5% to 10%.

The chain carries TRBV6-5 and TRBJ2-3, with 10 nucleotides matching TRBD2. The TCR was taken from a man aged 35-49 years who had recovered from COVID-19. The source material was peripheral blood. This chain's CDR3 is CASSYSLAGATDTQYF. The CDR3 bases are TGTGCCAGCAGTTACTCCCTAGCGGGGGCCACAGATACGCAGTATTTT.